Below are 28 T cell receptor beta chains sequenced from a single sample in a study of cytomegalovirus exposure and HLA in healthy donors (TCRdb year 2017). The library was generated by the immunoSEQ multiplex PCR assay. As stored in TCRdb, this immuneACCESS dataset retains in-frame rearrangements with V and J assigned. A fraction of the clones does not appear; measured against another copy, unresolved V genes explain less than half of the discrepancy, and the remainder lacks a known reason. The sample table shows 190,000 or so clones, and roughly four fifths are seen once. Of the sample, 2.8% falls within the top ten clones. Input material: PBMCs. Receptors were obtained from a woman under 30 in good health and CMV-seropositive.

The V gene is TRBV27, the J gene TRBJ1-2, with TRBD1 matching over 9 bases. V lost 8 bases to trimming and J lost 6 bases; unmatched junction nucleotides: 13. Germline V CDR1 and CDR2: MNHEY, SMNVEV (reference sequence). The CDR3 is 15 residues long. Written as DNA, the CDR3 is TGTGCCAGCGCAAGTACGGGACAGGGTAAACATGGCTACACCTTC. Translation gives CASASTGQGKHGYTF.

Only a few counts were recorded for this clone. V is TRBV19 and J is TRBJ1-2, with D possibly being TRBD1 (5 bases). V lost 6 bases to trimming and J lost 4 bases, with 18 bases between them. This CDR3 is 15 amino acids long. Germline V gives CDR1 LNHDA, CDR2 SQIVND (reference sequence). The CDR3 region has the DNA TGTGCCAGTAGGATCCCACAGCCAGGGATCTATGGCTACACCTTC. Protein product: CASRIPQPGIYGYTF.

The chain is built from TRBV27 and TRBJ2-3, with TRBD2 matching 11 bases. Germline V gene data show CDR1 as MNHEY and CDR2 as SMNVEV (reference sequence). CDR3 length: 16 residues. Unmatched junction bases numbered 9, after V lost 6 bases and J lost 4 bases. The DNA for the CDR3 is TGTGCCAGCAGCCGAACTAGCGGGGGATTCCCAGATACGCAGTATTTT. It is translated as CASSRTSGGFPDTQYF.

This clone was counted once. The chain uses TRBV5-4 and TRBJ2-3; 13 nucleotides match TRBD2. This CDR3 region has 15 residues. J gave up 3 bases and V 4 bases, and 2 bases lay outside the gene matches. Germline assignment: CDR1 SGHNT and CDR2 YYREEE (reference sequence). As DNA, the CDR3 is TGTGCCAGCAGCCAGGGACTAGCGGGGACAGATACGCAGTATTTT. Translated: CASSQGLAGTDTQYF.

The chain uses TRBV5-4 and TRBJ2-2; 7 bases are shared with TRBD1. Trimming removed 4 bases from V and 3 bases from J; junction bases left unmatched: 9. Germline loops: CDR1 SGHNT, CDR2 YYREEE (reference sequence). There are 16 residues in the CDR3. DNA of the CDR3: TGTGCCAGCAGCGCCGGGACAGTGAGGCACACCGGGGAGCTGTTTTTT. Its translation is CASSAGTVRHTGELFF.

The chain carries TRBV28 and TRBJ1-5; 10 bases are shared with TRBD1. Germline V gene sequence: CDR1 MDHEN, CDR2 SYDVKM. With V trimmed by 8 bases and J by 6 bases, 10 bases remained unmatched. There are 15 residues in the CDR3. The CDR3 DNA is TGTGCCAGCCGATCCAAGACAGGGGGCCCTCAGCCCCAGCATTTT. Its protein is CASRSKTGGPQPQHF.

The V call is TRBV11-2, the J call TRBJ1-3; D gene ambiguous. The CDR3 has 16 residues. V was pared by 2 bases and J by 1 base, with 12 bases between. Germline V lookup: CDR1 SGHAT, CDR2 FQNNGV. CDR3 coding DNA: TGTGCCAGCAGCTTAAAGGGAGGAGCGTCTGGAAACACCATATATTTT. Encoded protein: CASSLKGGASGNTIYF.

This clone came up once. This chain links TRBV5-1 with TRBJ2-7, with 11 bases aligning to TRBD2. The CDR3 totals 19 residues. Germline CDR1 is SGHRS and CDR2 is YFSETQ. The trim removed 4 bases at V and 2 bases at J, leaving 17 bases unmatched. This CDR3 is CASSVTNPIAGGITYEQYF. CDR3 nucleotides: TGCGCCAGCAGCGTTACCAACCCGATAGCGGGGGGGATAACCTACGAGCAGTACTTC.

This rearrangement joins TRBV5-1 to TRBJ1-4; D gene ambiguous. This CDR3 region has 14 residues. V gave up 4 bases and J gave up 5 bases, with 12 bases separating them. Germline CDR1 SGHRS, CDR2 YFSETQ. Here the CDR3 DNA reads TGCGCCAGCAGCCTCGAGGGAGCAAATGAAAAACTGTTTTTT. Protein sequence: CASSLEGANEKLFF.

V gene TRBV5-1 combines with J gene TRBJ2-2; TRBD1 aligns across 7 bases. V trimming: 2 bases; J trimming: 5 bases; junction bases outside the gene matches: 0. The CDR3 loop spans 13 amino acids. Germline loops: CDR1 SGHRS, CDR2 YFSETQ. The CDR3 DNA reads TGCGCCAGCAGCTTACAGGGGACCGGGGAGCTGTTTTTT. Protein product: CASSLQGTGELFF.

Only one count was recorded for this clone. V and J are TRBV28 and TRBJ1-2; D gene unclear. The CDR3 contains 15 residues. V lost 7 bases, J lost 9 bases, and 24 bases lay in between. Germline loops: CDR1 MDHEN, CDR2 SYDVKM. Here the CDR3 DNA reads TGTGCCAGCACCCCCGTGGACGGGAAGGGTCGAAGCTACACCTTC. The encoded protein is CASTPVDGKGRSYTF.

The V and J genes are TRBV5-1 and TRBJ2-5, with TRBD1 matching over 9 bases. The germline V gene encodes CDR1 SGHRS and CDR2 YFSETQ. V gave up 4 bases and J gave up 5 bases; unmatched junction bases: 6. There are 14 residues in the CDR3. This CDR3 is CASSTGTGQETQYF. In nucleotides, the CDR3 is TGCGCCAGCAGCACCGGGACAGGGCAGGAGACCCAGTACTTC.

The V and J genes are TRBV4-1 and TRBJ1-6; D is undetermined. The germline V gene encodes CDR1 MGHRA and CDR2 YSYEKL. V gave up 4 bases and J gave up 7 bases, with 11 bases separating them. The CDR3 has 14 residues. The DNA for the CDR3 is TGCGCCAGCAGCCCCCCCGGAGACAATTCACCCCTCCACTTT. This encodes CASSPPGDNSPLHF.

This clone was detected once. V is TRBV7-3 and J is TRBJ2-3; 9 bases match TRBD2. CDR1 is SGHTA and CDR2 is FQGTGA in the germline V gene. The CDR3 sequence is 15 residues long. Trimming at V came to 2 bases and at J to 4 bases, leaving 4 bases not matched to a gene. The CDR3 sequence: CASSLLAGVPDTQYF. In DNA form, the CDR3 reads TGTGCCAGCAGCTTATTAGCGGGGGTACCAGATACGCAGTATTTT. The whole variable domain, remainder taken from reference TRBV7-3 and TRBJ2-3, is GAGVSQTPSNKVTEKGKYVELRCDPISGHTALYWYRQSLGQGPEFLIYFQGTGAADDSGLPNDRFFAVRPEGSVSTLKIQRTERGDSAVYLCASSLLAGVPDTQYFGPGTRLTVL.

The CDR3 region is CASSITAASGGETQYF. CDR3 DNA sequence: TGTGCCAGTAGTATTACTGCGGCTAGCGGGGGGGAGACCCAGTACTTC. V and J are TRBV19 and TRBJ2-5; 11 nucleotides agree with TRBD2. The germline CDR1 and CDR2 sequences are LNHDA and SQIVND (reference sequence). V gave up 3 bases and J gave up 5 bases; unmatched junction bases: 8. This CDR3 spans 16 amino acids.

J is TRBJ2-7 and V is TRBV6-6, with TRBD1 matching over 8 bases. The CDR3 contains 14 residues. Germline assignment: CDR1 MNHNY and CDR2 SVGAGI (reference sequence). Germline trimming cut 8 bases from V and 3 bases from J; bases unmatched to any gene: 9. CDR3 protein: CASSETGDRYEQYF. DNA of the CDR3: TGTGCCAGCTCCGAGACAGGGGATCGCTACGAGCAGTACTTC.

The DNA of the CDR3 is TGTGCCGGACCGACTAGCAGGGAAGCAACCGGGGAGCTGTTTTTT. As protein: CAGPTSREATGELFF. The genes are TRBV7-9 and TRBJ2-2; 7 nucleotides agree with TRBD2. This CDR3 is 15 amino acids long. The germline CDR1 and CDR2 sequences are SEHNR and FQNEAQ (reference sequence). J was trimmed by 5 bases and V by 11 bases; bases with no gene match: 14.

The chain employs TRBV7-6 and TRBJ1-1; 11 bases line up with TRBD1. Germline V lookup: CDR1 SGHVS, CDR2 FNYEAQ. The CDR3 has 15 residues. V gave up 5 bases and J gave up 1 base; unmatched junction bases: 3. The CDR3 nucleotides are TGTGCCAGCAGCCTAGGACAGGGGGCGAACACTGAAGCTTTCTTT. This translates into CASSLGQGANTEAFF.

The V gene is TRBV4-2, the J gene TRBJ2-2; D possibly corresponds to TRBD2 (6 bases). V dropped 0 bases and J dropped 1 base, with 12 bases sitting between them. Germline CDR1 LGHNA, CDR2 YNFKEQ. The CDR3 loop spans 17 amino acids. CDR3 residues: CASSQDVAGRNTGELFF. For the CDR3, the DNA is TGTGCCAGCAGCCAAGATGTCGCGGGGCGGAACACCGGGGAGCTGTTTTTT.

The chain has TRBV5-1 and TRBJ2-1; D possibly corresponds to TRBD1 (5 bases). The germline V gene encodes CDR1 SGHRS and CDR2 YFSETQ. V was pared by 0 bases and J by 4 bases, with 17 bases between. The CDR3 covers 17 residues. The CDR3 region is CASSLAVARAFYNEQFF. CDR3 DNA: TGCGCCAGCAGCTTGGCCGTGGCCAGGGCATTTTACAATGAGCAGTTCTTC.

The chain's CDR3 is CASSLRRSSGNTIYF. In DNA, the CDR3 is TGTGCCAGCAGCTTAAGACGGAGCTCTGGAAACACCATATATTTT. V gene TRBV5-8 combines with J gene TRBJ1-3; the D is unclear. Germline V lookup: CDR1 SGHTS, CDR2 YDEGEE. The CDR3 consists of 15 residues. V dropped 2 bases and J dropped 0 bases, with 9 bases sitting between them. Together with reference TRBV5-8 and TRBJ1-3, the CDR3 gives the full variable domain: EAGVTQSPTHLIKTRGQQATLRCSPISGHTSVYWYQQALGLGLQFLLWYDEGEERNRGNFPPRFSGRQFPNYSSELNVNALELEDSALYLCASSLRRSSGNTIYFGEGSWLTVV.

J is TRBJ2-3 and V is TRBV18, with 7 nucleotides matching TRBD2. Unmatched junction bases numbered 7, after V lost 6 bases and J lost 4 bases. The CDR3 spans 14 residues. Germline lookup yields CDR1 KGHSH and CDR2 LQKENI. CDR3 DNA: TGTGCCAGCTCTCCGGGGGGAACTTCAGATACGCAGTATTTT. Translating it yields CASSPGGTSDTQYF.

CDR3 amino acids: CASSILGYEQFF. Here the CDR3 DNA reads TGTGCCAGCAGTATACTAGGGTATGAGCAGTTCTTC. The V gene is TRBV5-4, the J gene TRBJ2-1; perhaps TRBD2 as D (5 bases). V was pared by 5 bases and J by 8 bases, with 11 bases between. This CDR3 is 12 amino acids long. Germline-derived CDR1 and CDR2 are SGHNT and YYREEE (reference sequence).

V usage is TRBV25-1 and J usage is TRBJ1-3; D is possibly TRBD1 (6 bases). Trimming pared 2 bases from V and 3 bases from J, leaving 17 bases between. The CDR3 sequence is 17 residues long. The V gene's germline CDR1 is MGHDK and CDR2 SYGVNS. The CDR3 protein is CASSEVRGGVSGNTIYF. CDR3 coding DNA: TGTGCCAGCAGTGAAGTCCGCGGGGGCGTGAGTGGAAACACCATATATTTT.

The J gene is TRBJ1-2, the V gene TRBV6-1, with D perhaps TRBD1 (5 bases). The CDR3 sequence is 13 residues long. Trimming took off 7 bases at V and 6 bases at J, with 15 bases between the two ends. The V gene's germline CDR1 is MNHNS and CDR2 SASEGT. As DNA, the CDR3 is TGTGCCAGCACGAAATCGCAGGGAAATGGCTACACCTTC. Protein sequence: CASTKSQGNGYTF.

V usage is TRBV7-9 and J usage is TRBJ2-5, with a tentative D call TRBD2 (5 bases). V was cut by 8 bases and J by 5 bases, with 18 bases left in between. There are 14 residues in the CDR3. Looked up from germline, CDR1 is SEHNR and CDR2 is FQNEAQ (reference sequence). CDR3 in DNA: TGTGCCAGCCGGGGTGCTAGCCCTGAGGAGACCCAGTACTTC. Residues: CASRGASPEETQYF.

The chain uses TRBV5-4 and TRBJ1-2; D remains unclear. CDR1 and CDR2 (germline): SGHNT, YYREEE (reference sequence). This CDR3 has 14 amino acids. Trimming removed 0 bases at V and 3 bases at J, with 9 bases between. CDR3 nucleotide sequence: TGTGCCAGCAGCTTGGCCCTCGGGGACTATGGCTACACCTTC. Encoded protein: CASSLALGDYGYTF.

The chain employs TRBV7-2 and TRBJ1-2; D ambiguous. Trimming took off 3 bases at V and 1 base at J, with 6 bases between the two ends. The length of the CDR3 is 13 residues. Looked up from germline, CDR1 is SGHTA and CDR2 is FQGNSA. CDR3 region: CASSFRVNYGYTF. CDR3 DNA sequence: TGTGCCAGCAGCTTTCGGGTTAACTATGGCTACACCTTC.